The clone carrying this T cell receptor beta chain was seen once. The sample comes from a study of control samples from healthy donors and cancer patients. CDR1 is SGHNT, CDR2 YYREEE, per germline (reference sequence). The CDR3 totals 15 residues. The trim removed 4 bases at V and 7 bases at J, leaving 7 bases unmatched. Produced via immunoSEQ multiplex PCR; TCRdb's table is partial and in-frame only. The sample has about 180,000 clones, more than 80% seen once. The sequencing input was blood. The clonotype comes from a man aged 25-40 years in good health. This sequence joins TRBV5-4 and TRBJ2-1; 11 bases fit TRBD2. CDR3 DNA sequence: TGTGCCAGCAGCCTATTTGCTAGCGGGAGGAATGAGCAGTTCTTC. Encoded protein: CASSLFASGRNEQFF.